This T cell receptor beta chain comes out of a study of cytomegalovirus exposure and HLA in healthy donors. Whole-study results and caveats: CMV serostatus was the sole immune exposure data available. Researchers reportedly found TCR beta sequences accurately predicted most subjects' HLA-A and HLA-B alleles. Earlier analysis yielded a pattern in which most TCR beta V segments were productive about 90% or about 30% of the time. A further, later analysis showed that HLA-associated TCR beta chains (compared with equally common others) were more clonally expanded.

Details on this clone: Its antigen is unidentified.

It was with 60 Vbeta and 13 Jbeta primers that the PCR ran. Clones were read by immunoSEQ multiplex PCR, and TCRdb kept only the in-frame ones, dropping some. Here the sample spans roughly 230,000 clones, around 78% being singletons. The CDR3 has 13 amino acids. Trimming removed 4 bases from V and 3 bases from J, with 9 bases in between. Germline loops: CDR1 SNHLY, CDR2 FYNNEI. The sequenced sample was PBMCs. The chain carries TRBV2 and TRBJ2-5; no definite D call. The TCR was taken from a boy between 10 and 17 years old in good health and CMV-seronegative. The CDR3 coding sequence is TGTGCCAGCAGTGCTTCGGCGGAAGAGACCCAGTACTTC. It translates to CASSASAEETQYF. The full variable domain, its missing parts supplied by reference TRBV2 and TRBJ2-5, is EPEVTQTPSHQVTQMGQEVILRCVPISNHLYFYWYRQILGQKVEFLVSFYNNEISEKSEIFDDQFSVERPDGSNFTLKIRSTKLEDSAMYFCASSASAEETQYFGPGTRLLVL.